This is a list of T cell receptor beta chains from one sample in a study of blood T cell repertoires in COVID-19. The table came from immunoSEQ multiplex PCR; TCRdb's copy has only in-frame clones and leaves some out. The repertoire holds more than 95,000 clones, with 80% as singletons. The sample was peripheral blood. The source is a human donor in a cohort sampled during active COVID-19. CDR3s include the opening cysteine and the closing phenylalanine or tryptophan. A D gene is named only where the DNA matches it firmly. The size entry is marked missing in some rows and otherwise reads once, few, many or a size class.

d_gene	v_gene	j_gene	abundance	CDR3aa	CDR3nt
-	TRBV2	TRBJ2-2	-	CASSDDTGELFF	TGTGCCAGCAGTGACGACACCGGGGAGCTGTTTTTT
-	TRBV28	TRBJ1-5	-	CASSRAGGGNQPQHF	TGTGCCAGCAGCAGGGCGGGGGGCGGCAATCAGCCCCAGCATTTT
-	TRBV19	TRBJ1-5	-	CASSFDRIYQPQHF	TGTGCCAGTAGTTTCGACAGGATATATCAGCCCCAGCATTTT
-	TRBV6-4	TRBJ2-5	-	CASRITHRRQETQYF	TGTGCCAGCAGGATAACGCACAGGAGACAAGAGACCCAGTACTTC
TRBD2	TRBV2	TRBJ2-3	-	CASSMTSATDTQYF	TGTGCCAGCAGTATGACTAGCGCGACAGATACGCAGTATTTT
-	TRBV7-9	TRBJ1-2	-	CASSLSPGFNYGYTF	TGTGCCAGCAGCTTATCTCCAGGGTTCAACTATGGCTACACCTTC
-	TRBV2	TRBJ1-1	-	CASRGDGITEAFF	TGTGCCAGCAGGGGTGACGGGATCACTGAAGCTTTCTTT
-	TRBV21-1	TRBJ2-1	-	CASSARTVTAASYNEQFF	TGTGCCAGCAGCGCCCGGACAGTCACGGCGGCCTCCTACAATGAGCAGTTCTTC
TRBD1	TRBV6-5	TRBJ1-2	-	CASSTGVFGYTF	TGTGCCAGCAGTACAGGGGTATTTGGCTACACCTTC
TRBD1	TRBV7-2	TRBJ1-2	few	CASSLGQGPSQGYTF	TGTGCCAGCAGCTTAGGACAGGGTCCCTCCCAAGGCTACACCTTC
TRBD2	TRBV3-1/TRBV3-2	TRBJ2-5	-	CASSLRRGEGEETQYF	TGTGCCAGCAGCCTGAGGCGGGGGGAAGGAGAAGAGACCCAGTACTTC
-	TRBV27	TRBJ1-2	-	CASSLSISGGRSYGYTF	TGTGCCAGCAGTTTATCGATCTCGGGGGGGCGCAGCTATGGCTACACCTTC
-	TRBV28	TRBJ2-7	-	CASSSRIGYEQYF	TGTGCCAGCAGTTCCAGGATCGGCTACGAGCAGTACTTC
-	TRBV7-8	TRBJ1-5	-	CATSSSLGQPQHF	TGTGCCACCAGCAGCTCTCTAGGTCAGCCCCAGCATTTT
TRBD1	TRBV11-1	TRBJ2-5	-	CASSLAEQGRETQYF	TGTGCCAGCAGCTTAGCGGAACAGGGGCGAGAGACCCAGTACTTC
TRBD1	TRBV28	TRBJ2-7	-	CASGTGGSEQYF	TGTGCCAGCGGGACAGGGGGCTCCGAGCAGTACTTC
TRBD2	TRBV6-5	TRBJ2-2	-	CASSSLAGGLPGELFF	TGTGCCAGCAGTTCACTAGCGGGAGGACTTCCCGGGGAGCTGTTTTTT
TRBD2	TRBV5-8	TRBJ2-3	-	CASSSLSGLAGDTQYF	TGTGCCAGCAGCTCCCTCTCGGGACTAGCGGGAGATACGCAGTATTTT
-	TRBV7-2	TRBJ2-5	-	CASSLGYTRGGETQYF	TGTGCCAGCAGCTTAGGGTATACACGAGGGGGAGAGACCCAGTACTTC
TRBD1	TRBV10-3	TRBJ2-7	-	CAISPGQASSYEQYF	TGTGCCATCAGTCCGGGACAGGCGTCTTCCTACGAGCAGTACTTC
-	TRBV6-5	TRBJ1-1	-	CASSSAGLNTEAFF	TGTGCCAGCAGTAGTGCAGGTCTGAACACTGAAGCTTTCTTT
-	TRBV7-9	TRBJ1-2	-	CASSSTGGFGEGYTF	TGTGCCAGCAGCTCCACGGGAGGGTTTGGTGAGGGCTACACCTTC
TRBD1	TRBV3-1/TRBV3-2	TRBJ2-2	-	CASSRTGQAGGTGELFF	TGTGCCAGCAGCAGGACGGGACAGGCTGGAGGGACCGGGGAGCTGTTTTTT
TRBD2	TRBV29-1	TRBJ2-7	-	CSVDVAGVGEQYF	TGCAGCGTTGATGTGGCGGGAGTGGGCGAGCAGTACTTC
-	TRBV9	TRBJ1-1	-	CASSVDSYFTEAFF	TGTGCCAGCAGCGTGGACAGTTATTTCACTGAAGCTTTCTTT
TRBD2	TRBV12-5	TRBJ2-5	-	CASGSPRTGLAGVGETQYF	TGTGCTAGTGGTTCACCAAGGACGGGACTAGCGGGGGTGGGAGAGACCCAGTACTTC
TRBD2	TRBV10-3	TRBJ2-1	-	CAISQTSGPNEQFF	TGTGCCATCAGTCAGACTAGCGGCCCGAATGAGCAGTTCTTC
TRBD1	TRBV5-1	TRBJ1-2	-	CASSQRTGQGASSYGYTF	TGCGCCAGCAGCCAGCGTACTGGACAGGGGGCGTCTAGCTATGGCTACACCTTC
-	TRBV30	TRBJ2-2	-	CAWRSGEHTGELFF	TGTGCCTGGAGATCAGGGGAACACACCGGGGAGCTGTTTTTT
-	TRBV5-6	TRBJ2-7	-	CASSTRYRSYEQYF	TGTGCCAGCAGCACCCGGTACCGCTCCTACGAGCAGTACTTC
-	TRBV10-3	TRBJ2-1	-	CAIGLDYNEQFF	TGTGCCATCGGTTTAGACTACAATGAGCAGTTCTTC
-	TRBV21-1	TRBJ1-5	-	CASSPEGGGNQPQHF	TGTGCCAGCAGCCCGGAGGGGGGAGGGAATCAGCCCCAGCATTTT
TRBD1	TRBV3-1/TRBV3-2	TRBJ1-6	-	CASSQETRGNSPLHF	TGTGCCAGCAGCCAAGAGACCAGGGGGAATTCACCCCTCCACTTT
TRBD1	TRBV28	TRBJ2-6	-	CASSPPAYRGLPRPSGANVLTF	TGTGCCAGCAGTCCACCTGCGTACAGGGGGCTCCCCCGTCCTTCTGGGGCCAACGTCCTGACTTTC
-	TRBV4-3	TRBJ2-2	-	CASSQDASVGELFF	TGCGCCAGCAGCCAAGACGCGAGTGTGGGGGAGCTGTTTTTT
-	TRBV18	TRBJ2-2	few	CASSQNFRLSNTGELFF	TGTGCCAGCTCACAGAATTTCAGACTTTCGAACACCGGGGAGCTGTTTTTT
TRBD2	TRBV27	TRBJ2-7	-	CASRGLGGLAGTYEQYF	TGTGCCAGCAGAGGACTCGGGGGACTAGCGGGAACCTACGAGCAGTACTTC
-	TRBV6-2/TRBV6-3	TRBJ2-7	-	CASSWERAYEQYF	TGTGCCAGCAGTTGGGAGCGCGCCTACGAGCAGTACTTC
-	TRBV3-1/TRBV3-2	TRBJ2-3	-	CASSQDLASDTQYF	TGTGCCAGCAGCCAAGACCTAGCGAGCGATACGCAGTATTTT
TRBD2	TRBV19	TRBJ2-2	-	CASSVTSGNTGELFF	TGTGCCAGTAGTGTTACTAGCGGAAACACCGGGGAGCTGTTTTTT
TRBD1	TRBV6-5	TRBJ1-1	-	CASKAGTVNTEAFF	TGTGCCAGCAAAGCCGGGACAGTGAACACTGAAGCTTTCTTT
TRBD1	TRBV19	TRBJ1-5	-	CASSTNRGAYSNQPQHF	TGTGCCAGTAGTACGAACAGGGGCGCTTATAGCAATCAGCCCCAGCATTTT
-	TRBV14	TRBJ2-1	-	CASALRNEQFF	TGTGCCAGCGCTTTGAGAAATGAGCAGTTCTTC
-	TRBV7-9	TRBJ1-1	-	CASSLGIGGTEAFF	TGTGCCAGCAGCTTAGGGATCGGGGGCACTGAAGCTTTCTTT
-	TRBV2	TRBJ1-5	-	CASSEVRGFQPQHF	TGTGCCAGCAGTGAAGTGCGGGGGTTCCAGCCCCAGCATTTT